The rows below give T cell receptor beta chains drawn from one sample of a study of blood T cell repertoires in COVID-19. TCRdb's copy holds only in-frame clones and misses some; the assay was immunoSEQ multiplex PCR. The sample consists of about 190,000 clones, approximately 90% of them appearing once. The specimen was peripheral blood. The receptors shown here come from a woman aged 18 to 35 who had recovered from COVID-19. The CDR3 runs from the conserved cysteine through the conserved F or W. The D gene is left open where the match is weak. Clone size appears in some rows only: once, few, many, or a class for an expanded clone.

TRBJ1-1 | TRBV5-1 | NA | NA | CASSERYRETEAFF | TGCGCCAGCAGCGAACGATACAGGGAAACTGAAGCTTTCTTT
TRBJ2-3 | TRBV5-6 | NA | NA | CASSLEGFRTDTQYF | TGTGCCAGCTCCCTGGAGGGGTTCCGCACAGATACGCAGTATTTT
TRBJ1-2 | TRBV19 | TRBD1 | NA | CASSPGQGSYGYTF | TGTGCCAGTAGCCCGGGACAGGGATCCTATGGCTACACCTTC
TRBJ1-1 | TRBV28 | NA | NA | CASSLGHSGEAFF | TGTGCCAGCAGTTTAGGACACTCTGGCGAAGCTTTCTTT
TRBJ2-3 | TRBV24-1 | TRBD2 | NA | CATSDPSGGTDTQYF | TGTGCCACCAGTGATCCCAGCGGGGGCACAGATACGCAGTATTTT
TRBJ2-6 | TRBV2 | NA | NA | CATSTSSGANVLTF | TGTGCCACCTCTACTAGCTCTGGGGCCAACGTCCTGACTTTC
TRBJ1-1 | TRBV5-1 | NA | NA | CASKDPGRGNTEAFF | TGCGCCAGCAAAGACCCAGGGAGGGGTAACACTGAAGCTTTCTTT
TRBJ1-4 | TRBV7-2 | NA | few | CASSLGMGASEKLFF | TGTGCCAGCAGCTTGGGCATGGGGGCGAGTGAAAAACTGTTTTTT
TRBJ2-7 | TRBV19 | NA | NA | CASSIFGVDEQYF | TGTGCCAGTAGTATTTTTGGAGTCGACGAGCAGTACTTC
TRBJ2-1 | TRBV11-3 | NA | once | CASSLGRGSNEQFF | TGTGCCAGCAGCTTAGGGCGGGGTAGCAATGAGCAGTTCTTC
TRBJ1-5 | TRBV9 | NA | NA | CASSGQGGNQPQHF | TGTGCCAGCAGCGGACAAGGGGGCAATCAGCCCCAGCATTTT
TRBJ2-1 | TRBV6-5 | NA | NA | CASSLAPSSYNEQFF | TGTGCCAGCAGTCTAGCGCCAAGCTCCTACAATGAGCAGTTCTTC
TRBJ1-5 | TRBV4-2 | TRBD1 | NA | CASSLGGRGEQPQHF | TGTGCCAGCAGCCTAGGGGGCAGGGGTGAACAGCCCCAGCATTTT
TRBJ1-1 | TRBV5-1 | NA | NA | CASSLDIRRAEAFF | TGCGCCAGCAGCTTGGATATCCGGAGGGCTGAAGCTTTCTTT
TRBJ1-5 | TRBV7-9 | NA | NA | CASSRGGGNQPQHF | TGTGCCAGCAGCCGCGGGGGGGGCAATCAGCCCCAGCATTTT
TRBJ2-7 | TRBV5-1 | NA | NA | CASSLAEGLYEQYF | TGCGCCAGCAGCTTGGCCGAGGGCCTTTACGAGCAGTACTTC
TRBJ2-2 | TRBV12-3/TRBV12-4 | NA | NA | CASSLYGSGELFF | TGTGCCAGCAGTTTATATGGCAGCGGGGAGCTGTTTTTT
TRBJ2-7 | TRBV27 | NA | NA | CASSYSGAAYEQYF | TGTGCCAGCAGTTACTCGGGAGCTGCCTACGAGCAGTACTTC
TRBJ2-1 | TRBV5-1 | TRBD2 | NA | CASSPTGLAGGSSYNEQFF | TGCGCCAGCAGCCCGACGGGACTAGCGGGAGGCAGCTCCTACAATGAGCAGTTCTTC
TRBJ2-3 | TRBV3-1/TRBV3-2 | TRBD2 | NA | CASSQRLAGGLVGTDTQYF | TGTGCCAGCAGCCAAAGACTAGCGGGAGGACTCGTCGGCACAGATACGCAGTATTTT
TRBJ1-1 | TRBV9 | NA | NA | CASGQGLKTFF | TGTGCCAGCGGCCAGGGATTAAAAACTTTCTTT
TRBJ2-3 | TRBV25-1 | TRBD1 | NA | CASSHRGIRDTQYF | TGTGCCAGCAGCCACAGGGGTATCCGAGATACGCAGTATTTT
TRBJ2-3 | TRBV7-2 | TRBD2 | few | CASSSTSGRAPDTQYF | TGTGCCAGCAGCTCTACTAGCGGGAGGGCCCCAGATACGCAGTATTTT
TRBJ1-1 | TRBV5-1 | NA | NA | CASSLLTAGSEAFF | TGCGCCAGCAGCTTGTTGACGGCAGGGTCTGAAGCTTTCTTT
TRBJ2-7 | TRBV27 | NA | NA | CASSLRGAAYEQYF | TGTGCCAGCAGTTTACGGGGGGCTGCCTACGAGCAGTACTTC
TRBJ1-3 | TRBV2 | NA | once | CASSEKTPPFFVTIYF | TGTGCCAGCAGTGAGAAGACTCCTCCGTTTTTTGTCACCATATATTTT